The 5 T cell receptor beta chains in this list originate from one sample, sequenced in a study of blood T cell repertoires in COVID-19. Sequenced by immunoSEQ multiplex PCR; TCRdb stores in-frame clones only, minus some. This table has under 550,000 clones, 85% to 90% appearing once. Sequencing was performed on peripheral blood. The receptors shown here come from a man between 18 and 29 years old with COVID-19, enrolled during active disease.

The chain has TRBV6-2 or TRBV6-3 and TRBJ1-1, with TRBD1 matching 8 bases. V gave up 5 bases and J gave up 1 base; unmatched junction bases: 3. Germline loops: CDR1 MNHEY, CDR2 SVGEGT. This CDR3 is built from 14 residues. The CDR3 sequence is CASSNDRGNTEAFF. The CDR3 DNA follows: TGTGCCAGCAGTAACGACAGGGGGAACACTGAAGCTTTCTTT.

The V gene is TRBV10-2, the J gene TRBJ2-7; D may be TRBD2 (6 bases). Trimming shortened V by 6 bases and J by 4 bases, and 19 bases separated the two germline ends. The CDR3 has 15 amino acids. From germline, CDR1 is WSHSY and CDR2 SAAADI. CDR3 nucleotide sequence: TGCGCCAGCAGGCGAACCGGGACCCGGGAGTACGAGCAGTACTTC. It translates to CASRRTGTREYEQYF.

The V and J genes are TRBV6-5 and TRBJ1-6; 7 bases line up with TRBD1. CDR1 MNHEY and CDR2 SVGAGI come from the germline V gene. V shed 9 bases and J 2 bases; nucleotides not matched to a gene: 1. The CDR3 contains 13 residues. This CDR3 reads CASTGAYNSPLHF. The CDR3 nucleotides read TGTGCCAGTACAGGGGCCTATAATTCACCCCTCCACTTT.

Only a few counts were recorded for this clone. The chain employs TRBV6-6 and TRBJ2-7; 8 bases map to TRBD1. This CDR3 comprises 13 residues. CDR1 is MNHNY and CDR2 is SVGAGI in the germline V gene (reference sequence). The J segment lost 4 bases and the V segment lost 3 bases, leaving 2 bases of the junction unmatched. CDR3 loop: CASSYQGAYEQYF. The CDR3 coding sequence is TGTGCCAGCAGTTATCAGGGGGCTTACGAGCAGTACTTC.

The genes are TRBV11-2 and TRBJ2-2; D unclear. V was pared by 8 bases and J by 3 bases, with 13 bases between. The length of the CDR3 is 14 residues. Per the germline V gene, CDR1 is SGHAT and CDR2 is FQNNGV. CDR3 in amino acids: CASVRQADTGELFF. The CDR3 DNA sequence: TGTGCCAGCGTCCGGCAGGCCGACACCGGGGAGCTGTTTTTT. The whole variable domain, remainder taken from reference TRBV11-2 and TRBJ2-2, is EAGVAQSPRYKIIEKRQSVAFWCNPISGHATLYWYQQILGQGPKLLIQFQNNGVVDDSQLPKDRFSAERLKGVDSTLKIQPAKLEDSAVYLCASVRQADTGELFFGEGSRLTVL.